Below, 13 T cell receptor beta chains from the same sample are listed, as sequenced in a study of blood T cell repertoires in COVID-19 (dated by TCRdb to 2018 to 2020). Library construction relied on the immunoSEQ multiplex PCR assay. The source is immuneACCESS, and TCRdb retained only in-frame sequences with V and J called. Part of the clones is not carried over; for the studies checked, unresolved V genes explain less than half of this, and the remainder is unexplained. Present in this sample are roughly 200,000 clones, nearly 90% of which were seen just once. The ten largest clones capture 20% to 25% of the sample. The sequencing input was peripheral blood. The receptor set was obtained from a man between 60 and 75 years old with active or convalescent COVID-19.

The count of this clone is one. The CDR3 reads CASSRNSNTEAFF. The CDR3 DNA reads as TGTGCCAGCTCACGAAACTCGAACACTGAAGCTTTCTTT. V gene TRBV18 combines with J gene TRBJ1-1; D ambiguous. In germline, CDR1 is KGHSH, CDR2 LQKENI. The V end was cut by 4 bases, the J end by 1 base, with 7 bases between. This CDR3 contains 13 residues.

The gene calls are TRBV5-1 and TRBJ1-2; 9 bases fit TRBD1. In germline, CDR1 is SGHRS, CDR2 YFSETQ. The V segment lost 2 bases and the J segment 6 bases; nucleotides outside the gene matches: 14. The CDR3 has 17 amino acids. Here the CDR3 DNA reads TGCGCCAGCAGCTTTATCCCAACGACAGGGGGGATCGATGGCTACACCTTC. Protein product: CASSFIPTTGGIDGYTF.

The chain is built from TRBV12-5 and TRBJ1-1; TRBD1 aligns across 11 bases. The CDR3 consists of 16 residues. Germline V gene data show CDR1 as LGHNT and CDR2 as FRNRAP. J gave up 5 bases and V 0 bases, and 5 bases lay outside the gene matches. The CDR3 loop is CASGLVKDRGQTEAFF. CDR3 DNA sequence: TGTGCTAGTGGTTTGGTAAAGGACAGGGGGCAAACTGAAGCTTTCTTT.

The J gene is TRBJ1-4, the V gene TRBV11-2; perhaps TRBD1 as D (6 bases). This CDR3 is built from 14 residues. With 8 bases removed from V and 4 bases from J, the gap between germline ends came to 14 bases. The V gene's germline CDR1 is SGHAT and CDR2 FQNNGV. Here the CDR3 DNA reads TGTGCCAGCGGCCCAGGGGCAAATAATGAAAAACTGTTTTTT. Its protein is CASGPGANNEKLFF.

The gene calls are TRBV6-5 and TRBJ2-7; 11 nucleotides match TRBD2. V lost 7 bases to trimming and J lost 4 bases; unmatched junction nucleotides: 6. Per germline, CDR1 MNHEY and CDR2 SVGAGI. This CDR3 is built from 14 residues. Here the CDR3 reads CASTLAGGRYEQYF. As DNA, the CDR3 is TGTGCCAGCACCTTAGCGGGGGGGCGGTACGAGCAGTACTTC.

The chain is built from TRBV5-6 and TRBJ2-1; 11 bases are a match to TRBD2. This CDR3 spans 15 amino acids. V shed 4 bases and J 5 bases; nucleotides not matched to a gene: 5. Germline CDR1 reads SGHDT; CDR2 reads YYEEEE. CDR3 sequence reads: CASSLSGGENNEQFF. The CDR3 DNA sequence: TGTGCCAGCAGCCTTAGCGGGGGGGAAAACAATGAGCAGTTCTTC.

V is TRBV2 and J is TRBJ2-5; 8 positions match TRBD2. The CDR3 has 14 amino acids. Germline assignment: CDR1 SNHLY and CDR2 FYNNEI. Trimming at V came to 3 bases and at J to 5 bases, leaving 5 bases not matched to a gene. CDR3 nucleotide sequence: TGTGCCAGCAGTGAGGCGGGGGGTTTGGAGACCCAGTACTTC. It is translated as CASSEAGGLETQYF.

The CDR3 nucleotides read TGTGCCAGCAGCGTAGCGCCGTATACAGGGGGCCCGGGTGGCTACACCTTC. Translation: CASSVAPYTGGPGGYTF. The J gene is TRBJ1-2, the V gene TRBV9, with 9 bases fitting TRBD1. In germline, CDR1 is SGDLS, CDR2 YYNGEE. The ends lost 0 bases at V and 7 bases at J; junction bases unmatched: 13. This CDR3 has 17 residues.

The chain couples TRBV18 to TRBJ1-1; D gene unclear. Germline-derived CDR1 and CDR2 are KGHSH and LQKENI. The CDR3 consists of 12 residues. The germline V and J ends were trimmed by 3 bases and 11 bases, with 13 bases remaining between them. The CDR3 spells CASSPGSFWAFF. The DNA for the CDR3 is TGTGCCAGCTCACCGGGCTCGTTTTGGGCTTTCTTT.

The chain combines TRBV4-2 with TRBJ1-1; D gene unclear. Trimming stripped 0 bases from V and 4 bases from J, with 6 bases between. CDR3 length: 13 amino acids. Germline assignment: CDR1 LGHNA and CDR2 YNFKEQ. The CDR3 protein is CASSQEESTEAFF. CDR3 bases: TGTGCCAGCAGCCAAGAAGAGAGCACTGAAGCTTTCTTT.

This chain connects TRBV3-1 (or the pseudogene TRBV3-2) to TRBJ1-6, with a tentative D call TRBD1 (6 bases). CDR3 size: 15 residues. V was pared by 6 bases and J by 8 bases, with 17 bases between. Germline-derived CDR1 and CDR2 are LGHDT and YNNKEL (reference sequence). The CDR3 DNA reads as TGTGCCAGCAGAACTAGAACAGGGCCGGATTCACCCCTCCACTTT. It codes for CASRTRTGPDSPLHF.

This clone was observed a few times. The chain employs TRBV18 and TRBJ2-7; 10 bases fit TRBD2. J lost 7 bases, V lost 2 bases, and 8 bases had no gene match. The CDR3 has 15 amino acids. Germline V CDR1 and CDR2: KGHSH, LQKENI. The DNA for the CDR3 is TGTGCCAGCTCACCAAAGGGACTAGCGATTGGGGAGCAGTACTTC. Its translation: CASSPKGLAIGEQYF.

The CDR3 spells CASSLVASGGYNEQFF. The CDR3 DNA reads as TGCGCCAGCAGCTTGGTCGCTAGCGGGGGTTACAATGAGCAGTTCTTC. The chain has TRBV5-1 and TRBJ2-1; 10 positions match TRBD2. Germline CDR1 is SGHRS and CDR2 is YFSETQ. The CDR3 length is 16 residues. The junction had 4 bases not matched to a gene; V was cut back by 0 bases and J by 4 bases.